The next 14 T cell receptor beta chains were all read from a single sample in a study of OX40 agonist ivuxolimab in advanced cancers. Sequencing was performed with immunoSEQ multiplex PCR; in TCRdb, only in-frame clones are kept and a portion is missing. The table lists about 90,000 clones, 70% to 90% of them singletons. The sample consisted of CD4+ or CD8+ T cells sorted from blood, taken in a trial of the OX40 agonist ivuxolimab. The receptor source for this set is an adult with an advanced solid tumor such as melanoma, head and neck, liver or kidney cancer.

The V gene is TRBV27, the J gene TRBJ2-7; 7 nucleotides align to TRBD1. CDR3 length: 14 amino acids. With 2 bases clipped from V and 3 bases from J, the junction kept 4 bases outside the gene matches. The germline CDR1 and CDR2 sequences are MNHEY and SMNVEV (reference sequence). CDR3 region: CASSLTGTDYEQYF. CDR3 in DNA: TGTGCCAGCAGTTTAACCGGGACAGACTACGAGCAGTACTTC.

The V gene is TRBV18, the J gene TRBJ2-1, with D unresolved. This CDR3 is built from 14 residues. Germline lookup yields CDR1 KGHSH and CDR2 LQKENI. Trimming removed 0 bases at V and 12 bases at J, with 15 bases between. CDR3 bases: TGTGCCAGCTCACCACCGGGTCAGCCCGACGGGCAGTTCTTC. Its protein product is CASSPPGQPDGQFF.

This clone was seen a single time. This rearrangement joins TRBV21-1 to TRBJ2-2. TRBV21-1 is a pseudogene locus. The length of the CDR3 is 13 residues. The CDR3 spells CASRGVAPGELFF. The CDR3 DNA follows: TGTGCCAGCAGGGGGGTGGCCCCCGGGGAGCTGTTTTTT.

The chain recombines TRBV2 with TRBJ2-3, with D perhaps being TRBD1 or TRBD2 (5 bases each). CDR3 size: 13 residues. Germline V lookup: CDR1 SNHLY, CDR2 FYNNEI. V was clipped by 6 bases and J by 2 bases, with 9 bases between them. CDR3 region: CASSGTATDTQYF. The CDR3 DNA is TGTGCCAGCAGCGGGACGGCCACAGATACGCAGTATTTT.

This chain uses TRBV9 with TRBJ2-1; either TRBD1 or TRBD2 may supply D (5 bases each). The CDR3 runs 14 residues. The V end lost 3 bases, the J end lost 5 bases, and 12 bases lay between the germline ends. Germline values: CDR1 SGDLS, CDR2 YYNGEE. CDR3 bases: TGTGCCAGCAGCGGGGGGTCGTCACACAATGAGCAGTTCTTC. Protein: CASSGGSSHNEQFF.

CDR3 loop: CASSLAGGPYNEQFF. CDR3 DNA: TGTGCCAGTAGTCTAGCGGGAGGCCCCTACAATGAGCAGTTCTTC. The J gene is TRBJ2-1, the V gene TRBV19, with 11 bases fitting TRBD2. V was pared by 5 bases and J by 2 bases, with 2 bases of the junction left unmatched. CDR1 and CDR2 from the germline V gene are LNHDA and SQIVND (reference sequence). CDR3 length: 15 residues.

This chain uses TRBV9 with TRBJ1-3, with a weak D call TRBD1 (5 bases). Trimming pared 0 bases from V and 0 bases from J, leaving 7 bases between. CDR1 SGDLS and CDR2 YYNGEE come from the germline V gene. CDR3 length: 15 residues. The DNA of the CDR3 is TGTGCCAGCAGCGTAGGGGGCCACTCTGGAAACACCATATATTTT. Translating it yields CASSVGGHSGNTIYF.

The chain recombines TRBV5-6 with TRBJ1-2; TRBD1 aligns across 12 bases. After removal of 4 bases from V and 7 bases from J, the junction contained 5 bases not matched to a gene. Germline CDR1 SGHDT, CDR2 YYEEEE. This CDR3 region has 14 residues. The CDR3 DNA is TGTGCCAGCAGCGGGACAGGGGGCCTGCGTGGCTACACCTTC. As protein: CASSGTGGLRGYTF.

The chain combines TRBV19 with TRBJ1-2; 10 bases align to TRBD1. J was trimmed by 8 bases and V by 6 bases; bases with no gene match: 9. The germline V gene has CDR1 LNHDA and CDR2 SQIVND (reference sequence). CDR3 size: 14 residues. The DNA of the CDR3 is TGTGCCAGTAGCAGGGACAGGGGAAGAGGAGGCTACACCTTC. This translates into CASSRDRGRGGYTF.

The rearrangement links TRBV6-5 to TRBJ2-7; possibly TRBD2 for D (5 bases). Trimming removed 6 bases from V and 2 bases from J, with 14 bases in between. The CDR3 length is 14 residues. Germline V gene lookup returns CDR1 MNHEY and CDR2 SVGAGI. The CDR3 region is CASSLGLNTYEQYF. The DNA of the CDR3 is TGTGCCAGCAGCCTCGGACTTAACACCTACGAGCAGTACTTC.

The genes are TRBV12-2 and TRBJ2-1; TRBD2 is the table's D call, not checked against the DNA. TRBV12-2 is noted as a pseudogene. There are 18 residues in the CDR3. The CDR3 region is CASRLVLGGAVAYNEQFF. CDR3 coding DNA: TGTGCAAGTCGCTTAGTTTTGGGGGGGGCGGTAGCCTACAATGAGCAGTTCTTC.

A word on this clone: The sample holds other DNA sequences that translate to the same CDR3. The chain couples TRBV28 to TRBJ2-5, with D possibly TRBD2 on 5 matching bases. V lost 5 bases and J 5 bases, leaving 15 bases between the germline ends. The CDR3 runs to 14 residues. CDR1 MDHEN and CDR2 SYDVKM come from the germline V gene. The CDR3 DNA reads TGTGCCAGCAGTCTCCCGGGGATTCGGGAGACCCAGTACTTC. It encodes CASSLPGIRETQYF.

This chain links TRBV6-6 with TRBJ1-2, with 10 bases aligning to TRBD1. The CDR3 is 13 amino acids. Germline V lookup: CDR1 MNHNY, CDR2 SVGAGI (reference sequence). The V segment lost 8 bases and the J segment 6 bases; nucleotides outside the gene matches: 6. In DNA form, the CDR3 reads TGTGCCAGCGGGACAGGGGTATTTAATGGCTACACCTTC. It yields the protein CASGTGVFNGYTF.

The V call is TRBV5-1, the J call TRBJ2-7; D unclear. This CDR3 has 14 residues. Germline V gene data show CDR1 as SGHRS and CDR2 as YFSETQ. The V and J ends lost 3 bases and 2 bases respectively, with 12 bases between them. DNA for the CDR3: TGCGCCAGCAGCTCGACGGACCCTACCTACGAGCAGTACTTC. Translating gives CASSSTDPTYEQYF.